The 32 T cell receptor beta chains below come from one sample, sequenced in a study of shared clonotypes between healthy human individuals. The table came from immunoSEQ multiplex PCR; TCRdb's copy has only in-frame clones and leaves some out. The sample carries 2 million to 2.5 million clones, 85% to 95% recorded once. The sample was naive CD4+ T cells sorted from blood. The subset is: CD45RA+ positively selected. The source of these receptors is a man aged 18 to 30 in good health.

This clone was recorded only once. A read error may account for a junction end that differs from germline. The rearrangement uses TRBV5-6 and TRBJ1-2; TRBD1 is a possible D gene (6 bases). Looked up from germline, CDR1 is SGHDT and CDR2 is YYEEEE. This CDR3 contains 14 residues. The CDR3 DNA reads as TGTGACAGCAGCTTGGTGGAGGGGGACTATGGCTACACCTTC. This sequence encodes CDSSLVEGDYGYTF.

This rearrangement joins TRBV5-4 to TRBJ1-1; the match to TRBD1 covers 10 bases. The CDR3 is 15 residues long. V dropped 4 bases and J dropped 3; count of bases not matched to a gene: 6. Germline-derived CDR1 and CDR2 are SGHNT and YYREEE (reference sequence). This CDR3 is CASSLRTGGHTEAFF. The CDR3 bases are TGTGCCAGCAGCCTGAGGACAGGGGGACACACTGAAGCTTTCTTT.

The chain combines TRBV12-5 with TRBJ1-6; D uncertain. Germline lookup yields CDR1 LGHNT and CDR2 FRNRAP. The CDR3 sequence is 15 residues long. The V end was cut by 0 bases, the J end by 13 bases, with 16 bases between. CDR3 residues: CASGLVQRAPGPLHF. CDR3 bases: TGTGCTAGTGGTTTGGTACAGAGGGCCCCTGGTCCCCTCCACTTT.

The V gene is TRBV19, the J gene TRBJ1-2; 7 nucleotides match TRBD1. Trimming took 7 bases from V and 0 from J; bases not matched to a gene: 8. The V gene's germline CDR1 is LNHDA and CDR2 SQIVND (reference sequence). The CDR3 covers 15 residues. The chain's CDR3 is CASTRTGTTNYGYTF. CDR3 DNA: TGTGCCAGTACCAGGACAGGAACTACTAACTATGGCTACACCTTC. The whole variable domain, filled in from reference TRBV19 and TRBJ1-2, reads DGGITQSPKYLFRKEGQNVTLSCEQNLNHDAMYWYRQDPGQGLRLIYYSQIVNDFQKGDIAEGYSVSREKKESFPLTVTSAQKNPTAFYLCASTRTGTTNYGYTFGSGTRLTVV.

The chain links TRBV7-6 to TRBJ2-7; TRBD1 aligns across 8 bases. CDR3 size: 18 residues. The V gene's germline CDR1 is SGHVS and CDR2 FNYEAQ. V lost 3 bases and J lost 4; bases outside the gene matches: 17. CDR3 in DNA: TGTGCCAGCAGCTTGCTCGCCGGGGGAGCAGGGGGCTTTTACGAGCAGTACTTC. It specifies CASSLLAGGAGGFYEQYF.

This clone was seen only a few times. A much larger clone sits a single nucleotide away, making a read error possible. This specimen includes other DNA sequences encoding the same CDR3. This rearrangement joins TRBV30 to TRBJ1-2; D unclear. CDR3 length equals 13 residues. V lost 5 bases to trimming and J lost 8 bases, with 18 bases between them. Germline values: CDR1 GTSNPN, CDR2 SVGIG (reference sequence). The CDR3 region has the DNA TGTGCCTGGGGTTACCCTCTCGAAATAGGCTACACCTTC. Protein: CAWGYPLEIGYTF.

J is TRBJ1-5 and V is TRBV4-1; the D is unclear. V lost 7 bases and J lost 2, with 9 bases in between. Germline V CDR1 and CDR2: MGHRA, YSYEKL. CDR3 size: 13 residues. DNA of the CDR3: TGCGCCAGCAAGGGAGGTGGCAATCAGCCCCAGCATTTT. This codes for CASKGGGNQPQHF.

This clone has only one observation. The CDR3 coding sequence is TGTGCCAGCTCACCGGTTACGGGGGGTACGTCCTACAATGAGCAGTTCTTC. Translated: CASSPVTGGTSYNEQFF. The rearrangement links TRBV18 to TRBJ2-1; 7 positions agree with TRBD2. Trimming took 3 bases from V and 1 from J; bases not matched to a gene: 9. The length of the CDR3 is 17 residues. CDR1 and CDR2 from the germline V gene are KGHSH and LQKENI.

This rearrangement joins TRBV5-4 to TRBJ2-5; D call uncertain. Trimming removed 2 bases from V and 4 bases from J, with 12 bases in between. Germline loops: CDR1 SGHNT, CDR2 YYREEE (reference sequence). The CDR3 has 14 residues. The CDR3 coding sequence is TGTGCCAGCAGCTTCGGTGGGGTCGGAGAGACCCAGTACTTC. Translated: CASSFGGVGETQYF.

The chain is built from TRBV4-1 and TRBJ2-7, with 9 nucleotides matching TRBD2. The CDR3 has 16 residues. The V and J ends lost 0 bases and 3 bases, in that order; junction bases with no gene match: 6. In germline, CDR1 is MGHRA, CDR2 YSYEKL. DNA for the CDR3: TGCGCCAGCAGCCAAGACGGGACTAGCTCCTACTACGAGCAGTACTTC. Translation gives CASSQDGTSSYYEQYF.

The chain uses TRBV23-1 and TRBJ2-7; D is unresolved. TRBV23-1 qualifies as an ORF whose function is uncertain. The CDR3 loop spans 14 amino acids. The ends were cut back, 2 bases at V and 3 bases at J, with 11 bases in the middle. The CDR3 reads CASSQPHLVYEQYF. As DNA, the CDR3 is TGCGCCAGCAGTCAACCACACTTAGTCTACGAGCAGTACTTC.

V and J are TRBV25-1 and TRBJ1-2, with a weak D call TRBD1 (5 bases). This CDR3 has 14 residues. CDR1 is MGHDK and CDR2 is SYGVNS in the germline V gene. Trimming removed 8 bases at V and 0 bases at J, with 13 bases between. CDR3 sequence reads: CASRSGGTNYGYTF. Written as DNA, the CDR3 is TGTGCCAGCCGTTCGGGGGGGACTAACTATGGCTACACCTTC.

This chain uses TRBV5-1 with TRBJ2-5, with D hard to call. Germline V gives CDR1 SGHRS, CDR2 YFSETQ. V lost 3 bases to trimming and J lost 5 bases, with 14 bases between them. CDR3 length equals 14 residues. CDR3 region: CASSSPTAVETQYF. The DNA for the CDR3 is TGCGCCAGCAGCTCTCCTACGGCGGTCGAGACCCAGTACTTC.

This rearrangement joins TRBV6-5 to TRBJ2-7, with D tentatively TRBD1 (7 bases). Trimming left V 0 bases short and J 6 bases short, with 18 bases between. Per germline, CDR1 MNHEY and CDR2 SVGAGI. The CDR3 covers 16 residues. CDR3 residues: CASSYSYRGGGGEQYF. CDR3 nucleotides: TGTGCCAGCAGTTACTCGTACCGAGGAGGGGGCGGCGAGCAGTACTTC.

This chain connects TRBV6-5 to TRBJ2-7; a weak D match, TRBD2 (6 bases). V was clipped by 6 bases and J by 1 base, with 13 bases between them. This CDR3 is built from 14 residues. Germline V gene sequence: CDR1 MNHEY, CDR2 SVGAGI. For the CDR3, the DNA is TGTGCCAGCAGGGGCCCACTAGCATCCTACGAGCAGTACTTC. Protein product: CASRGPLASYEQYF.

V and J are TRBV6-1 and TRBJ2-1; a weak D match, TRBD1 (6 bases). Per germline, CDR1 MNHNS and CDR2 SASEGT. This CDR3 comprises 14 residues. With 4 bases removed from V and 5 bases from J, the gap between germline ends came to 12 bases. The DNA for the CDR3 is TGTGCCAGCAGTGTACAGGGTTACCACAATGAGCAGTTCTTC. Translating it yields CASSVQGYHNEQFF.

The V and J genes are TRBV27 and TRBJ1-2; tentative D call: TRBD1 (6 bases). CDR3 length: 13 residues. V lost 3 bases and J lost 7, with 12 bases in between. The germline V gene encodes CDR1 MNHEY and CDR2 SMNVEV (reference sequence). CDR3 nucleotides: TGTGCCAGCAGTTTCAATGAGGGGGGTGGCTACACCTTC. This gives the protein CASSFNEGGGYTF.

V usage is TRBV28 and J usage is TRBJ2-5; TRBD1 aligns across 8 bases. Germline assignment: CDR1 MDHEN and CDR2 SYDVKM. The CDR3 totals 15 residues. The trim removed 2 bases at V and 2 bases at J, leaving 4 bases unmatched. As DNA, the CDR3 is TGTGCCAGCAGTTTAAGGGACAGGAGACAAGAGACCCAGTACTTC. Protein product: CASSLRDRRQETQYF.

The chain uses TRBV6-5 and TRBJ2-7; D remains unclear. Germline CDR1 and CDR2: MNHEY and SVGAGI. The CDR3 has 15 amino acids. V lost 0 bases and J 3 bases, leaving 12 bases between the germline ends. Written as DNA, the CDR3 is TGTGCCAGCAGTTACTCGTTAAGAAGAAACTACGAGCAGTACTTC. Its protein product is CASSYSLRRNYEQYF.

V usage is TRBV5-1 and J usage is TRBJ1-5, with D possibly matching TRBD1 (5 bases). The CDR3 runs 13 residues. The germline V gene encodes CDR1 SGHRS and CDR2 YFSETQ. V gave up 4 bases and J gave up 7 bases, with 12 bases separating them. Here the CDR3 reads CASSRDGGQPQHF. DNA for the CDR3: TGCGCCAGCAGCCGGGACGGCGGACAGCCCCAGCATTTT.

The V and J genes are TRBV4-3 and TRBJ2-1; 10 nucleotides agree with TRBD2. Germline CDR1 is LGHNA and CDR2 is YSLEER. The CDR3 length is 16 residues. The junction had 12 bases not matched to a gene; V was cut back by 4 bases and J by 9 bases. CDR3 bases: TGCGCCAGCAGCCCCCTTGGCACTAGCGGGGCGGGTGAGCAGTTCTTC. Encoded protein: CASSPLGTSGAGEQFF.

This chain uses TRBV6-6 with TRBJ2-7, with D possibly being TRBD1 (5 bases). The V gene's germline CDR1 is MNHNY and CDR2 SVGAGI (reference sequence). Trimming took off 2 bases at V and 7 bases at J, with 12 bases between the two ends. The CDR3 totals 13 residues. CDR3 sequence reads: CASSYRGLAEQYF. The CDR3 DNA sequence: TGTGCCAGCAGTTACAGGGGCCTGGCAGAGCAGTACTTC.

The CDR3 here is CASSPGTGGLDSPLHF. The CDR3, as DNA: TGTGCCAGCAGCCCTGGGACAGGGGGCTTGGATTCACCCCTCCACTTT. This rearrangement joins TRBV7-9 to TRBJ1-6; TRBD1 matches 12 bases. The ends lost 5 bases at V and 8 bases at J; junction bases unmatched: 7. CDR3 length: 16 residues. CDR1 and CDR2 (germline): SEHNR, FQNEAQ (reference sequence). The full variable domain, rest sourced from reference TRBV7-9 and TRBJ1-6, is DTGVSQNPRHKITKRGQNVTFRCDPISEHNRLYWYRQTLGQGPEFLTYFQNEAQLEKSRLLSDRFSAERPKGSFSTLEIQRTEQGDSAMYLCASSPGTGGLDSPLHFGNGTRLTVT.

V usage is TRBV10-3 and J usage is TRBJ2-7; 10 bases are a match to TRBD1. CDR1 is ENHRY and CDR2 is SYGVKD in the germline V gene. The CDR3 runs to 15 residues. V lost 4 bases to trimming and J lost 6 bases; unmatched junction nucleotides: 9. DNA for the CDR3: TGTGCCATCAGTGGGTCGGGACAGGGGTGGAGCGAGCAGTACTTC. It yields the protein CAISGSGQGWSEQYF.

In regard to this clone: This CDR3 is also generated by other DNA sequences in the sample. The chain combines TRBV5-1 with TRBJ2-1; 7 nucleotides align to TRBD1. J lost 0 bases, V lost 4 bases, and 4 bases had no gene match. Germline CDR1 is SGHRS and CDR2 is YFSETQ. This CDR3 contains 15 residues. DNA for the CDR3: TGCGCCAGCAGCCCGGGACAGCTCTCCTACAATGAGCAGTTCTTC. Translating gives CASSPGQLSYNEQFF.

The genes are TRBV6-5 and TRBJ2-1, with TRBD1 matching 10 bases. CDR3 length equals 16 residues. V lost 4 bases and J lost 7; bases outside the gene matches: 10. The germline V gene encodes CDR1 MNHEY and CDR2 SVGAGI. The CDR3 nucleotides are TGTGCCAGCAGTTCAACCGACAGGGGGCGCTTGAATGAGCAGTTCTTC. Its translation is CASSSTDRGRLNEQFF.

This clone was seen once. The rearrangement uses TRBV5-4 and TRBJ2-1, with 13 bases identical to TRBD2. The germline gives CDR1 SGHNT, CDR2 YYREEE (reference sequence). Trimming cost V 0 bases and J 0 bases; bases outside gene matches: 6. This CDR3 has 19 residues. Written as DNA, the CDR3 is TGTGCCAGCAGCTTGGGACTAGCGGGAGGCCGAAGCTCCTACAATGAGCAGTTCTTC. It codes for CASSLGLAGGRSSYNEQFF.

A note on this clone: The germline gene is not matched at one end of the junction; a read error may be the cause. As DNA, the CDR3 is TGTGCTAGCAGCTTTGGTATCACCGGGGAGCTGTTTTTT. As protein: CASSFGITGELFF. The rearrangement uses TRBV7-7 and TRBJ2-2; D is unclear. The germline CDR1 and CDR2 sequences are SSHAT and FNYEAQ (reference sequence). The CDR3 is 13 residues long.

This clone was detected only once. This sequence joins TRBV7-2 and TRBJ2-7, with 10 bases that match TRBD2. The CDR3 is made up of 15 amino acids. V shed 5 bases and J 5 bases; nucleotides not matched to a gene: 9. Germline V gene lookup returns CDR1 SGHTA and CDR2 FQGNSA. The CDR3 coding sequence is TGTGCCAGCAGCCAACCGGGACTAGCGACCAACGAGCAGTACTTC. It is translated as CASSQPGLATNEQYF.

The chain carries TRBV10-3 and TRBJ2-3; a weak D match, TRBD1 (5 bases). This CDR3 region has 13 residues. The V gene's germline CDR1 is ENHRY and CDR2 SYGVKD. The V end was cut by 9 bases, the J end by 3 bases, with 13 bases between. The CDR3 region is CAMNWGPTDTQYF. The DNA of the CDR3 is TGTGCCATGAACTGGGGCCCGACAGATACGCAGTATTTT.

The CDR3 spells CASSPRDRVNEQFF. The CDR3 region has the DNA TGTGCCAGCAGCCCCCGGGACAGGGTAAATGAGCAGTTCTTC. J is TRBJ2-1 and V is TRBV13; TRBD1 aligns across 9 bases. Trimming took 5 bases from V and 7 from J; bases not matched to a gene: 6. The CDR3 contains 14 residues. The germline V gene encodes CDR1 PRHDT and CDR2 FYEKMQ (reference sequence). The variable domain in full, with the rest retrieved from reference TRBV13 and TRBJ2-1, is AAGVIQSPRHLIKEKRETATLKCYPIPRHDTVYWYQQGPGQDPQFLISFYEKMQSDKGSIPDRFSAQQFSDYHSELNMSSLELGDSALYFCASSPRDRVNEQFFGPGTRLTVL.

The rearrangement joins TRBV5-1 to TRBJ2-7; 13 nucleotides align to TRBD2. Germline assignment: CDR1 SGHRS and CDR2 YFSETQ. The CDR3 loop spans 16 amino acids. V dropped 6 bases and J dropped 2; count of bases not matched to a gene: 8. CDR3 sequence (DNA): TGCGCCAGCACCTTAGGGACTAGCGGGACTGCCTACGAGCAGTACTTC. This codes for CASTLGTSGTAYEQYF.